This TCR beta chain was obtained from a study of T cells in Graves' hyperthyroidism and ophthalmopathy. The CDR3 extends over 17 amino acids. Germline V gives CDR1 ENHRY, CDR2 SYGVKD. As regards this clonotype: One junction end does not reproduce the germline sequence, and a read error may be involved.

Amplified TCR beta CDR3 regions came from RNA transcripts. The HTBI primer set served for first-round RT-PCR of the TCR CDR3. TCRdb processed the multiplex PCR reads anew with MiXCR; each CDR3 protein has one entry. The sample holds hundreds of thousands of distinct CDR3 sequences, 46% seen once. The receptor was isolated from a woman younger than 35 with Graves' hyperthyroidism. V is TRBV10-3 and J is TRBJ2-2; tentative D call: TRBD2 (6 bases). The sequenced material came from peripheral blood or thyroid tissue (not recorded which). The CDR3 reads CASSETMAGWLAGELFF. The CDR3 nucleotides are TGTGCCAGCAGTGAAACCATGGCGGGATGGCTAGCCGGGGAGCTGTTTTTT.